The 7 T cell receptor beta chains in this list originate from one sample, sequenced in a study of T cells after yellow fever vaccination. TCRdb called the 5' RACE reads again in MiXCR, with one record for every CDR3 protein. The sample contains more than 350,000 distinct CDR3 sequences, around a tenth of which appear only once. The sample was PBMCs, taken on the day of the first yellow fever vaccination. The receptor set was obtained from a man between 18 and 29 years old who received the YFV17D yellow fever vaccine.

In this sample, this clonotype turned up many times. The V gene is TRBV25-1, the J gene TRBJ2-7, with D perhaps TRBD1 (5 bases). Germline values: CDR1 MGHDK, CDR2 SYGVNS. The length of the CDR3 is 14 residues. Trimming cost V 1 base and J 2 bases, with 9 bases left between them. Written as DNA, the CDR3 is TGTGCCAGCAGTGAATGGGGCAGGACCTACGAGCAGTACTTC. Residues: CASSEWGRTYEQYF.

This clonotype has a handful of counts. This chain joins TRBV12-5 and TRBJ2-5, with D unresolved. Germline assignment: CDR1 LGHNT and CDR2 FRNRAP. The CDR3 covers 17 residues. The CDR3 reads CASSPGLSSSRQETQYF. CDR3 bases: TGTGCCTCCAGCCCCGGTCTTTCGTCGTCGAGGCAAGAGACCCAGTACTTC.

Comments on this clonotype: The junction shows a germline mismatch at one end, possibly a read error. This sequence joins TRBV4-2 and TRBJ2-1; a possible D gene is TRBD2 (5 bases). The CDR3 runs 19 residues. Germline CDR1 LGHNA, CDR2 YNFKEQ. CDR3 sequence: CTSSKMEGERGIAYNEQFF. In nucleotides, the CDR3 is TGTACCAGCAGCAAAATGGAAGGAGAAAGAGGGATAGCCTACAATGAGCAGTTCTTC.

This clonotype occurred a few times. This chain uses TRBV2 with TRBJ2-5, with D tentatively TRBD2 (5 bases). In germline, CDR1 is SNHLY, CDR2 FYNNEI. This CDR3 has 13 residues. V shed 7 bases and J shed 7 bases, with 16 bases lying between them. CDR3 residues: CASMFGGRGTQYF. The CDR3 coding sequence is TGTGCCAGCATGTTCGGAGGTCGGGGGACCCAGTACTTC.

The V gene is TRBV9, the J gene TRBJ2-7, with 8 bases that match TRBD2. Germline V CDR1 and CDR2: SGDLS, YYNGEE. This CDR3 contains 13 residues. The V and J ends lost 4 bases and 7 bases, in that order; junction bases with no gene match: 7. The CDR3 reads CASSFGGGSEQYF. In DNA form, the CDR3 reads TGTGCCAGCAGCTTCGGGGGGGGCTCGGAGCAGTACTTC.

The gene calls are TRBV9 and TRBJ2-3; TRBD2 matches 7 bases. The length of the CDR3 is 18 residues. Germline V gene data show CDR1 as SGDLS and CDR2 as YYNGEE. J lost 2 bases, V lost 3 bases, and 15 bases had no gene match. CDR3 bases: TGTGCCAGCAGCGCCGGGGGTAGGGCTAGCGGATACACAGATACGCAGTATTTT. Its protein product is CASSAGGRASGYTDTQYF.

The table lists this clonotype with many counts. For the CDR3, the DNA is TGTGCCAGCAGCGCCTTCGTGGGGAGAGGCTACAATGAGCAGTTCTTC. Translation: CASSAFVGRGYNEQFF. The chain joins TRBV9 to TRBJ2-1; the D gene is possibly TRBD2 (5 bases). Trimming stripped 3 bases from V and 3 bases from J, with 16 bases between. The CDR3 length is 16 residues. Germline V lookup: CDR1 SGDLS, CDR2 YYNGEE.